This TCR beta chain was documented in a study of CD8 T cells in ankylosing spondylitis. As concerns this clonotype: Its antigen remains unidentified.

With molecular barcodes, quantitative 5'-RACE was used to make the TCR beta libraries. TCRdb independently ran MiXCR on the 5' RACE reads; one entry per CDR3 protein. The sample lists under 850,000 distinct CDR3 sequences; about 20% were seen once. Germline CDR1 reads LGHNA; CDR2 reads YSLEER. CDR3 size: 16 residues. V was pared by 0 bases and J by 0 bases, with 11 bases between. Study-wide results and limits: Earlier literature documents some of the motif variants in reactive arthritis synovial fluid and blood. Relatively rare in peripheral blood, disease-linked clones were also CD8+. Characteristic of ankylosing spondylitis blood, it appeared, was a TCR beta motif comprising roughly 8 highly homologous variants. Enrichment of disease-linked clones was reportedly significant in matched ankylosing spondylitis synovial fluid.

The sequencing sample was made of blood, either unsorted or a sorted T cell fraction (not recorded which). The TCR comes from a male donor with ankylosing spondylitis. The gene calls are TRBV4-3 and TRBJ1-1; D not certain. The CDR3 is CASSQERSGMNTEAFF. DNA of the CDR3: TGCGCCAGCAGCCAAGAGCGGTCCGGGATGAACACTGAAGCTTTCTTT.